The next 17 T cell receptor beta chains were all read from a single sample in a study of T cells in Graves' hyperthyroidism and ophthalmopathy (dated by TCRdb to between 2018 and 2021). Library preparation used multiplex PCR. These reads were obtained on an Illumina HiSeq 2000. The TCR beta CDR3 regions were amplified from the RNA transcripts. For the first round of RT-PCR on the TCR CDR3, the HTBI primer set was used together with the Qiagen OneStep RT-PCR kit. TCRdb handled the public reads itself, with Q25 trimming in fastp and clone calling in MiXCR, and kept productive beta chains. Merged by CDR3 protein, the rows form single entries marked with the most common genes and DNA. Across this sample there are around 800,000 distinct CDR3 sequences, with 35% to 45% seen only once. The top ten clonotypes cover 8.9% of the sample. Sequenced input: blood. Source of these receptors: a man between 18 and 35 years old with Graves' hyperthyroidism.

V usage is TRBV2 and J usage is TRBJ2-5; 7 bases are a match to TRBD1. The V and J ends lost 6 bases and 7 bases, in that order; junction bases with no gene match: 8. The CDR3 spans 13 residues. Germline V CDR1 and CDR2: SNHLY, FYNNEI. Here the CDR3 reads CASSVTGPGTQYF. The CDR3 DNA is TGTGCCAGCAGCGTGACAGGGCCGGGGACCCAGTACTTC.

The chain employs TRBV7-1 and TRBJ1-4, with D unclear. TRBV7-1 is sorted into the ORF group, with uncertain function. Deletions cut 3 bases from V and 8 bases from J, with 10 bases between. The CDR3 runs 13 residues. CDR3 DNA: TGTGCCAGCAGCTCCGGGCCTAGCGAAAAACTGTTTTTT. Protein product: CASSSGPSEKLFF.

This clonotype has at least ten counts. V gene TRBV29-1 combines with J gene TRBJ1-2, with a tentative D call TRBD1 (5 bases). Germline V gene data show CDR1 as SQVTM and CDR2 as ANQGSEA. The ends were cut back, 2 bases at V and 4 bases at J, with 11 bases in the middle. The CDR3 contains 13 residues. CDR3 sequence reads: CSVERGTLYGYTF. As DNA, the CDR3 is TGCAGCGTTGAACGAGGGACCCTCTATGGCTACACCTTC.

The V and J genes are TRBV9 and TRBJ1-1, with D possibly being TRBD1 (5 bases). Trimming removed 5 bases from V and 4 bases from J, with 18 bases in between. Looked up from germline, CDR1 is SGDLS and CDR2 is YYNGEE. This CDR3 is 15 amino acids long. CDR3 sequence: CASSLSRGLSTEAFF. The CDR3 DNA sequence: TGTGCCAGCAGTTTAAGCCGGGGGTTGAGCACTGAAGCTTTCTTT.

The chain couples TRBV12-3 or TRBV12-4 to TRBJ2-2, with D tentatively TRBD1 (5 bases). The CDR3 is 13 amino acids. With 7 bases removed from V and 7 bases from J, the gap between germline ends came to 13 bases. The CDR3 here is CASTLGQIGELFF. The CDR3 nucleotides are TGTGCCAGCACCTTGGGGCAAATCGGGGAGCTGTTTTTT.

There are many counts of this clonotype. This chain joins TRBV7-3 and TRBJ1-2; D not certain. The CDR3 runs to 12 residues. In germline, CDR1 is SGHTA, CDR2 FQGTGA. The germline V and J ends were trimmed by 1 base and 4 bases, with 4 bases remaining between them. CDR3 nucleotides: TGTGCCAGCAGCTTAAGGAGCTATGGCTACACCTTC. It encodes CASSLRSYGYTF.

With respect to this clonotype: A much bigger clone sits one base away, suggesting this may be a read error. V and J are TRBV2 and TRBJ1-5, with D perhaps TRBD1 (5 bases). The V gene lost 7 bases and the J gene lost 11 bases, with 18 bases spanning the gap. The CDR3 runs to 13 residues. Germline CDR1 is SNHLY and CDR2 is FYNNEI. CDR3 sequence (DNA): TGTGCCAGCAACGTTCAGGGAGACCAGTCCCAGCATTTT. This sequence encodes CASNVQGDQSQHF. Full variable domain (rest looked up from reference TRBV2 and TRBJ1-5): EPEVTQTPSHQVTQMGQEVILRCVPISNHLYFYWYRQILGQKVEFLVSFYNNEISEKSEIFDDQFSVERPDGSNFTLKIRSTKLEDSAMYFCASNVQGDQSQHFGDGTRLSIL.

The chain combines TRBV4-1 with TRBJ2-7; 10 bases are a match to TRBD1. CDR1 is MGHRA and CDR2 is YSYEKL in the germline V gene. The CDR3 extends over 17 amino acids. The V gene end was trimmed by 3 bases and the J gene end by 0 bases; junction bases not matched to a gene: 8. The CDR3 DNA reads TGCGCCAGCAGCCAGGGGACAGGGGCTCTGAGCTCCTACGAGCAGTACTTC. It specifies CASSQGTGALSSYEQYF.

In regard to this clonotype: A much larger clone sits a single nucleotide away, making a read error possible. The chain combines TRBV7-4 with TRBJ2-7; 7 bases are shared with TRBD1. The germline V gene has CDR1 SGHVT and CDR2 SQSDAQ. The CDR3 covers 14 residues. In DNA form, the CDR3 reads TGTGCCAGCAGGGGGACAGCGCAAACCTACGAGCGGTACTTC. This codes for CASRGTAQTYERYF.

This clonotype occurred many times. The chain links TRBV11-2 to TRBJ2-6; D is undetermined. The CDR3 sequence is 13 residues long. Trimming shortened V by 0 bases and J by 12 bases, and 9 bases separated the two germline ends. CDR1 is SGHAT and CDR2 is FQNNGV in the germline V gene. CDR3 DNA sequence: TGTGCCAGCAGCTTAGACAGCCTTGCCGTCCTGACTTTC. It codes for CASSLDSLAVLTF.

This clonotype has more than one count but fewer than ten. CDR3 nucleotides: TGTGCCAGCAGCCAAGAAACAGGGCTCTACGAGCAGTACTTC. Its protein product is CASSQETGLYEQYF. V and J are TRBV7-9 and TRBJ2-7; possibly TRBD1 for D (6 bases). Trimming left V 5 bases short and J 3 bases short, with 14 bases between. CDR1 and CDR2 from the germline V gene are SEHNR and FQNEAQ (reference sequence). The CDR3 totals 14 residues. Supplemented by reference TRBV7-9 and TRBJ2-7, the full variable domain reads DTGVSQNPRHKITKRGQNVTFRCDPISEHNRLYWYRQTLGQGPEFLTYFQNEAQLEKSRLLSDRFSAERPKGSFSTLEIQRTEQGDSAMYLCASSQETGLYEQYFGPGTRLTVT.

This clonotype has a handful of counts. This chain joins TRBV7-9 and TRBJ2-7; D uncertain. Trimming pared 4 bases from V and 0 bases from J, leaving 10 bases between. CDR1 and CDR2 from the germline V gene are SEHNR and FQNEAQ (reference sequence). This CDR3 spans 14 amino acids. The chain's CDR3 is CASSSVGDSYEQYF. The DNA of the CDR3 is TGTGCCAGCAGCTCTGTTGGCGACTCCTACGAGCAGTACTTC.

The V call is TRBV20-1, the J call TRBJ2-7, with 7 bases that match TRBD1. The CDR3 is 14 amino acids. V lost 6 bases and J lost 5; bases outside the gene matches: 13. CDR1 DFQATT and CDR2 SNEGSKA come from the germline V gene (reference sequence). The CDR3 coding sequence is TGCAGTGCCAGCAGGCCAGGGGGTGCGAACGAGCAGTACTTC. This codes for CSASRPGGANEQYF.

This chain links TRBV29-1 with TRBJ1-2; D uncertain. Germline CDR1 SQVTM, CDR2 ANQGSEA. V was trimmed by 4 bases and J by 7 bases, leaving 10 bases between them. The CDR3 runs to 11 residues. The CDR3 sequence is CSVAMGGGYTF. The CDR3, as DNA: TGCAGCGTTGCCATGGGAGGTGGCTACACCTTC.

Only a few counts were recorded for this clonotype. CDR3 sequence: CATSDLRPGELFF. CDR3 nucleotide sequence: TGTGCCACCAGTGATTTGCGGCCCGGGGAGCTGTTTTTT. This rearrangement joins TRBV24-1 to TRBJ2-2, with D hard to call. V was shortened by 0 bases and J by 6 bases, with 4 bases between the two germline ends. CDR1 KGHDR and CDR2 SFDVKD come from the germline V gene. The CDR3 extends over 13 amino acids.

This clonotype has a handful of counts. This sequence joins TRBV19 and TRBJ1-4, with D unresolved. The CDR3 totals 13 residues. V was clipped by 4 bases and J by 4 bases, with 7 bases between them. Germline CDR1 LNHDA, CDR2 SQIVND (reference sequence). CDR3 region: CASSKRDNEKLFF. The CDR3 DNA sequence: TGTGCCAGTAGTAAGCGGGATAATGAAAAACTGTTTTTT.

This clonotype was observed a handful of times. This chain joins TRBV7-9 and TRBJ1-6; 7 positions agree with TRBD1. CDR1 is SEHNR and CDR2 is FQNEAQ in the germline V gene (reference sequence). V dropped 0 bases and J dropped 7; count of bases not matched to a gene: 9. CDR3 length: 17 residues. Written as DNA, the CDR3 is TGTGCCAGCAGCTTAGCCCGACAGGGATATTCGAATTCACCCCTCCACTTT. It is translated as CASSLARQGYSNSPLHF.